The 30 T cell receptor beta chains below come from one sample, sequenced in a study of identical twins. TCRdb processed the 5' RACE reads anew with MiXCR; each CDR3 protein has one entry. The table records a few hundred thousand distinct CDR3 sequences, about 8.9% of them present only once. This sample was shared with a second study, whose subject was yellow fever vaccine responses in identical twins.

Sequencing was performed on CD8+ T cells sorted from blood. These receptors all come from a woman in her late teens or twenties in good health.

This clonotype came up many times. The chain links TRBV12-3 or TRBV12-4 to TRBJ2-1, with 11 bases matching TRBD1. The CDR3 has 15 amino acids. Trimming cost V 4 bases and J 6 bases; bases outside gene matches: 5. Here the CDR3 DNA reads TGTGCCAGCAGTTCCGGGACAGGGGGTCCCAATGAGCAGTTCTTC. It specifies CASSSGTGGPNEQFF.

This clonotype was recorded at least ten times. This chain joins TRBV4-3 and TRBJ2-1; D remains unclear. The germline V and J ends were trimmed by 0 bases and 3 bases, with 12 bases remaining between them. The CDR3 is 16 residues long. CDR1 is LGHNA and CDR2 is YSLEER in the germline V gene. The DNA for the CDR3 is TGCGCCAGCAGCCAAGATCCGGCATCAAGCTACAATGAGCAGTTCTTC. Its translation: CASSQDPASSYNEQFF.

This clonotype was recorded at least ten times. The rearrangement uses TRBV14 and TRBJ2-7, with 7 bases aligning to TRBD1. V lost 4 bases to trimming and J lost 5 bases; unmatched junction nucleotides: 8. CDR1 is SGHDN and CDR2 is FVKESK in the germline V gene. The CDR3 totals 14 residues. This CDR3 reads CASSPRQGLHEQYF. The CDR3 coding sequence is TGTGCCAGCAGCCCTCGACAGGGTTTGCACGAGCAGTACTTC.

The J gene is TRBJ2-7, the V gene TRBV27, with a possible D match to TRBD2 (5 bases). The CDR3 is 13 residues long. CDR1 MNHEY and CDR2 SMNVEV come from the germline V gene (reference sequence). V shed 8 bases and J shed 0 bases, with 11 bases lying between them. This CDR3 is CASARTSSYEQYF. CDR3 sequence (DNA): TGTGCCAGCGCCCGTACTAGCTCCTACGAGCAGTACTTC.

The genes are TRBV15 and TRBJ2-5; 8 nucleotides agree with TRBD1. V gave up 3 bases and J gave up 11 bases; unmatched junction bases: 14. CDR1 is LNHNV and CDR2 is YYDKDF in the germline V gene (reference sequence). The CDR3 covers 15 residues. CDR3 DNA: TGTGCCACCAGCAGGGCCGGGACAGGCGACCGGGGGCAGTACTTC. Its translation is CATSRAGTGDRGQYF. The variable domain in full, with the rest retrieved from reference TRBV15 and TRBJ2-5, is DAMVIQNPRYQVTQFGKPVTLSCSQTLNHNVMYWYQQKSSQAPKLLFHYYDKDFNNEADTPDNFQSRRPNTSFCFLDIRSPGLGDTAMYLCATSRAGTGDRGQYFGPGTRLLVL.

This clonotype occurred many times. The genes are TRBV5-1 and TRBJ2-1, with D unclear. CDR1 and CDR2 (germline): SGHRS, YFSETQ. The CDR3 extends over 11 amino acids. Trimming took 5 bases from V and 4 from J, leaving 4 bases between them. The DNA of the CDR3 is TGCGCCAGCAGGGGATACAATGAGCAGTTCTTC. Protein sequence: CASRGYNEQFF. Combining the CDR3 with reference TRBV5-1 and TRBJ2-1 gives the whole variable domain KAGVTQTPRYLIKTRGQQVTLSCSPISGHRSVSWYQQTPGQGLQFLFEYFSETQRNKGNFPGRFSGRQFSNSRSEMNVSTLELGDSALYLCASRGYNEQFFGPGTRLTVL.

This clonotype was seen a few times. The genes are TRBV7-9 and TRBJ2-3; D is unresolved. Germline-derived CDR1 and CDR2 are SEHNR and FQNEAQ (reference sequence). Trimming took off 1 base at V and 5 bases at J, with 7 bases between the two ends. This CDR3 is built from 13 residues. CDR3 DNA sequence: TGTGCCAGCAGCTTAGGCCGGAAAGATACGCAGTATTTT. Protein: CASSLGRKDTQYF. Full variable domain (remainder filled in from reference TRBV7-9 and TRBJ2-3): DTGVSQNPRHKITKRGQNVTFRCDPISEHNRLYWYRQTLGQGPEFLTYFQNEAQLEKSRLLSDRFSAERPKGSFSTLEIQRTEQGDSAMYLCASSLGRKDTQYFGPGTRLTVL.

This clonotype was counted between two and nine times. The rearrangement joins TRBV2 to TRBJ2-1; no firm D call. The germline V gene encodes CDR1 SNHLY and CDR2 FYNNEI. The CDR3 runs to 11 residues. Trimming left V 10 bases short and J 0 bases short, with 4 bases between. DNA of the CDR3: TGTGCCACCTTCTCCTACAATGAGCAGTTCTTC. As protein: CATFSYNEQFF.

Many counts were recorded for this clonotype. The chain employs TRBV6-2 or TRBV6-3 and TRBJ2-1, with TRBD2 matching 13 bases. CDR1 and CDR2 from the germline V gene are MNHEY and SVGEGT. V shed 0 bases, J shed 10 bases, and the junction held 3 bases outside the gene matches. This CDR3 is built from 15 residues. The CDR3: CASSYSPGLAGEQFF. CDR3 sequence (DNA): TGTGCCAGCAGTTACTCACCGGGACTAGCGGGAGAGCAGTTCTTC.

The V gene is TRBV4-2, the J gene TRBJ2-1, with D tentatively TRBD2 (6 bases). The germline CDR1 and CDR2 sequences are LGHNA and YNFKEQ. CDR3 size: 16 residues. Trimming shortened V by 0 bases and J by 3 bases, and 12 bases separated the two germline ends. The CDR3: CASSQEHGGSYNEQFF. CDR3 in DNA: TGTGCCAGCAGCCAAGAGCACGGAGGGAGCTACAATGAGCAGTTCTTC.

This clonotype appeared many times. The V and J genes are TRBV20-1 and TRBJ2-3; D possibly corresponds to TRBD2 (6 bases). The germline V gene has CDR1 DFQATT and CDR2 SNEGSKA (reference sequence). The CDR3 sequence is 14 residues long. The V gene lost 7 bases and the J gene lost 2 bases, with 16 bases spanning the gap. CDR3 loop: CSVPAGWTTDTQYF. CDR3 nucleotides: TGCAGTGTACCCGCGGGATGGACCACAGATACGCAGTATTTT.

The rearrangement uses TRBV4-3 and TRBJ2-7; maybe TRBD2 (6 bases). Germline CDR1 and CDR2: LGHNA and YSLEER. This CDR3 has 15 amino acids. V gave up 0 bases and J gave up 3 bases, with 12 bases separating them. The CDR3 sequence is CASSQERGFLYEQYF. In DNA form, the CDR3 reads TGCGCCAGCAGCCAAGAGCGGGGATTCCTCTACGAGCAGTACTTC.

This clonotype was recorded many times. The V gene is TRBV29-1, the J gene TRBJ2-1; the match to TRBD2 covers 8 bases. Germline assignment: CDR1 SQVTM and CDR2 ANQGSEA. V trimming: 6 bases; J trimming: 1 base; junction bases outside the gene matches: 17. This CDR3 is 18 amino acids long. This CDR3 reads CSVGLAAGDALSYNEQFF. For the CDR3, the DNA is TGCAGCGTCGGACTAGCTGCCGGGGATGCACTTTCCTACAATGAGCAGTTCTTC.

This clonotype was counted between two and nine times. This chain links TRBV9 with TRBJ2-3; 8 nucleotides line up with TRBD1. Trimming removed 6 bases from V and 2 bases from J; junction bases left unmatched: 5. The CDR3 has 14 residues. Germline assignment: CDR1 SGDLS and CDR2 YYNGEE. The CDR3 DNA is TGTGCCAGCACCTTGACAGGGGACACAGATACGCAGTATTTT. This translates into CASTLTGDTDTQYF.

The sample holds a few counts of this clonotype. The chain employs TRBV6-2 or TRBV6-3 and TRBJ1-5; D gene unclear. V shed 11 bases and J shed 0 bases, with 14 bases lying between them. The CDR3 is 14 amino acids. Germline V CDR1 and CDR2: MNHEY, SVGEGT. The CDR3 DNA reads TGTGCCGCATCCCCCATCTATAGCAATCAGCCCCAGCATTTT. This sequence encodes CAASPIYSNQPQHF.

This clonotype was found a few times. The chain joins TRBV4-2 to TRBJ2-1; 7 nucleotides align to TRBD1. J was trimmed by 4 bases and V by 1 base; bases with no gene match: 16. The CDR3 extends over 19 amino acids. The germline V gene has CDR1 LGHNA and CDR2 YNFKEQ. The CDR3 DNA follows: TGTGCCAGCAGCCAAGCTTTAGGTACCGGGACAGAGACTTACAATGAGCAGTTCTTC. This sequence encodes CASSQALGTGTETYNEQFF.

This clonotype was seen a handful of times. The genes are TRBV7-2 and TRBJ2-1, with D possibly being TRBD2 (5 bases). This CDR3 comprises 17 residues. Deletions cut 4 bases from V and 1 base from J, with 17 bases between. Germline-derived CDR1 and CDR2 are SGHTA and FQGNSA. Here the CDR3 DNA reads TGTGCCAGCAGCTCCCCTAGCCGGGATATTTCCTACAATGAGCAGTTCTTC. Amino acid sequence: CASSSPSRDISYNEQFF.

This clonotype has ten or more counts. The chain combines TRBV20-1 with TRBJ1-6, with 7 bases aligning to TRBD1. With V trimmed by 0 bases and J by 12 bases, 8 bases remained unmatched. Germline loops: CDR1 DFQATT, CDR2 SNEGSKA (reference sequence). The CDR3 loop spans 14 amino acids. In DNA, the CDR3 is TGCAGTGCTAGAGAATTACAGGGGACATTACCCCTCCACTTT. Translating it yields CSARELQGTLPLHF.

V and J are TRBV25-1 and TRBJ2-7; D not certain. The CDR3 runs to 14 residues. Trimming left V 1 base short and J 4 bases short, with 11 bases between. Germline V CDR1 and CDR2: MGHDK, SYGVNS. The CDR3 protein is CASSELGSGYEQYF. Here the CDR3 DNA reads TGTGCCAGCAGTGAATTGGGATCTGGATACGAGCAGTACTTC.

The J gene is TRBJ2-5, the V gene TRBV7-8; D is unclear. Trimming removed 6 bases at V and 5 bases at J, with 10 bases between. CDR1 and CDR2 from the germline V gene are SGHVS and FQNEAQ. The length of the CDR3 is 12 residues. CDR3 sequence: CASRVVKETQYF. The CDR3 DNA is TGTGCCAGCAGAGTCGTCAAGGAGACCCAGTACTTC.

The chain joins TRBV20-1 to TRBJ2-1, with D perhaps matching TRBD1 or TRBD2 (6 bases each). This CDR3 comprises 16 residues. V lost 1 base and J lost 7, with 20 bases in between. Germline V gene lookup returns CDR1 DFQATT and CDR2 SNEGSKA (reference sequence). The CDR3 nucleotides read TGCAGTGCTAGAGGGGGTGGGGGGCTCAACGCTAATGAGCAGTTCTTC. The encoded protein is CSARGGGGLNANEQFF.

This clonotype was seen ten or more times. The rearrangement links TRBV12-3 or TRBV12-4 to TRBJ2-1; 9 bases fit TRBD2. V was clipped by 5 bases and J by 4 bases; unmatched bases: 12. This CDR3 has 17 amino acids. The CDR3 DNA is TGTGCCAGCAGTCATTATACGACTAGCGGAGTATACAATGAGCAGTTCTTC. This codes for CASSHYTTSGVYNEQFF.

The chain carries TRBV4-1 and TRBJ2-3; 13 bases are a match to TRBD2. V shed 0 bases and J 1 base; nucleotides not matched to a gene: 13. CDR3 length equals 21 residues. Germline assignment: CDR1 MGHRA and CDR2 YSYEKL. The CDR3 region is CASSQDPTGLAGAGRTDTQYF. The CDR3 DNA is TGCGCCAGCAGCCAAGACCCTACCGGACTAGCGGGAGCGGGGCGCACAGATACGCAGTATTTT.

CDR3: CATSRQGGGGANVLTF. The CDR3, as DNA: TGTGCCACCAGTAGACAGGGGGGTGGTGGGGCCAACGTCCTGACTTTC. V is TRBV15 and J is TRBJ2-6; TRBD1 aligns across 9 bases. Germline V CDR1 and CDR2: LNHNV, YYDKDF (reference sequence). The CDR3 has 16 residues. V lost 6 bases, J lost 3 bases, and 6 bases stayed unmatched. The full variable domain, rest sourced from reference TRBV15 and TRBJ2-6, is DAMVIQNPRYQVTQFGKPVTLSCSQTLNHNVMYWYQQKSSQAPKLLFHYYDKDFNNEADTPDNFQSRRPNTSFCFLDIRSPGLGDTAMYLCATSRQGGGGANVLTFGAGSRLTVL.

In its sample, this clonotype was seen many times. This chain connects TRBV29-1 to TRBJ2-1; possible D gene TRBD2, 6 bases. CDR1 is SQVTM and CDR2 is ANQGSEA in the germline V gene. The germline V and J ends were trimmed by 4 bases and 7 bases, with 23 bases remaining between them. This CDR3 region has 16 residues. CDR3 loop: CSVAQLRTGVGNEQFF. The CDR3 coding sequence is TGCAGCGTTGCTCAATTGCGGACGGGAGTAGGTAATGAGCAGTTCTTC.

Note on this clonotype: A read error may produce the germline difference seen at one junction end. This chain connects TRBV6-1 to TRBJ2-1; 12 positions match TRBD2. Germline V gene sequence: CDR1 MNHNS, CDR2 SASEGT. The CDR3 contains 16 residues. CDR3: CASSTLAGGRDKEQFF. The CDR3 DNA reads as TGTGCCAGCAGTACCCTAGCGGGAGGGCGAGACAAAGAGCAGTTCTTC.

V gene TRBV6-1 combines with J gene TRBJ2-7, with 8 bases that match TRBD2. The CDR3 totals 15 residues. CDR1 is MNHNS and CDR2 is SASEGT in the germline V gene. V shed 3 bases, J shed 2 bases, and the junction held 6 bases outside the gene matches. The CDR3 protein is CASSDGGEAAYEQYF. As DNA, the CDR3 is TGTGCCAGCAGTGACGGGGGGGAAGCGGCCTACGAGCAGTACTTC.

This clonotype was counted between two and nine times. This chain links TRBV19 with TRBJ1-1; 8 bases align to TRBD1. The CDR3 is 15 amino acids. Unmatched junction bases numbered 9, after V lost 4 bases and J lost 5 bases. Germline V gene sequence: CDR1 LNHDA, CDR2 SQIVND (reference sequence). CDR3: CASSTPQGAGTEAFF. CDR3 DNA sequence: TGTGCCAGTAGTACACCCCAGGGGGCCGGAACTGAAGCTTTCTTT.

This clonotype was seen more than once but under ten times. The chain employs TRBV2 and TRBJ2-7; D is unclear. Deletions cut 2 bases from V and 4 bases from J, with 6 bases between. This CDR3 has 12 residues. Looked up from germline, CDR1 is SNHLY and CDR2 is FYNNEI. This chain's CDR3 is CASSERPYEQYF. CDR3 DNA: TGTGCCAGCAGTGAACGGCCTTACGAGCAGTACTTC.

The V gene is TRBV11-2, the J gene TRBJ2-1, with 9 bases that match TRBD2. The CDR3 runs 15 residues. Germline V gives CDR1 SGHAT, CDR2 FQNNGV. The ends lost 1 base at V and 9 bases at J; junction bases unmatched: 7. The CDR3 reads CASSLVKRGAIEQFF. CDR3 sequence (DNA): TGTGCCAGCAGCTTAGTCAAGCGGGGGGCAATTGAGCAGTTCTTC.